These T cell receptor beta chains were read from a single sample in a study of blood T cell repertoires in COVID-19. Sequenced by immunoSEQ multiplex PCR; TCRdb stores in-frame clones only, minus some. The table records some 500,000 clones, about 88% of them present only once. Sequencing was done on a sample of peripheral blood. These receptors came from a woman aged 45 to 65 with COVID-19, enrolled during active disease. Both conserved end residues are part of each CDR3. A D gene is named only where the DNA matches it firmly. Size values are once, few and many counts, or a class for expanded clones, and some rows have none.

d_call: NA; clone_size: once; j_call: TRBJ2-5; v_call: TRBV19; cdr3_nt: TGTGCCAGTAGTATGGAGTACCAAGAGACCCAGTACTTC; cdr3_aa: CASSMEYQETQYF
d_call: TRBD2; clone_size: NA; j_call: TRBJ2-7; v_call: TRBV6-5; cdr3_nt: TGTGCCAGCAGTTACTCGAGGCGTGGGGGGGGCGAGCAGTACTTC; cdr3_aa: CASSYSRRGGGEQYF
d_call: TRBD1; clone_size: NA; j_call: TRBJ2-1; v_call: TRBV13; cdr3_nt: TGTGCCAGCAGCTTAGAAGGGACAGGGGGTTACAATGAGCAGTTCTTC; cdr3_aa: CASSLEGTGGYNEQFF
d_call: NA; clone_size: NA; j_call: TRBJ2-7; v_call: TRBV3-1/TRBV3-2; cdr3_nt: TGTGCCAGCAGCCGACAAAACACTGGGAGGGAGCAGTACTTC; cdr3_aa: CASSRQNTGREQYF
d_call: NA; clone_size: NA; j_call: TRBJ1-4; v_call: TRBV5-4; cdr3_nt: TGTGCCAGCGGCATACAGGGAACGGACGAAAAACTGTTTTTT; cdr3_aa: CASGIQGTDEKLFF
d_call: NA; clone_size: NA; j_call: TRBJ1-5; v_call: TRBV2; cdr3_nt: TGTGCCAGCAGCGCAGAGGGGGACCAGCCCCAGCATTTT; cdr3_aa: CASSAEGDQPQHF
d_call: NA; clone_size: NA; j_call: TRBJ1-1; v_call: TRBV3-1/TRBV3-2; cdr3_nt: TGTGCCAGCAGCCCATCCAGGTCCCCTGTACGGTTGATCTTT; cdr3_aa: CASSPSRSPVRLIF
d_call: NA; clone_size: NA; j_call: TRBJ1-1; v_call: TRBV11-2; cdr3_nt: TGTGCCAGCAGCTCGGTGAGGAGGAACACTGAAGCTTTCTTT; cdr3_aa: CASSSVRRNTEAFF
d_call: NA; clone_size: once; j_call: TRBJ1-1; v_call: TRBV29-1; cdr3_nt: TGCAGCGTTGTACCCTTGAACAGAGACACTGAAGCTTTCTTT; cdr3_aa: CSVVPLNRDTEAFF
d_call: NA; clone_size: NA; j_call: TRBJ2-3; v_call: TRBV3-1/TRBV3-2; cdr3_nt: TGTGCCAGCAGCCTAACGGGGGTCGGAGATACGCAGTATTTT; cdr3_aa: CASSLTGVGDTQYF
d_call: TRBD1; clone_size: NA; j_call: TRBJ1-5; v_call: TRBV19; cdr3_nt: TGTGCCAGTAGTACCCGGACAGGCCATTCTAGCAATCAGCCCCAGCATTTT; cdr3_aa: CASSTRTGHSSNQPQHF
d_call: TRBD1; clone_size: NA; j_call: TRBJ1-2; v_call: TRBV6-5; cdr3_nt: TGTGCCAGCAGCCCCACCCCCGACAGGGGCTATGGCTACACCTTC; cdr3_aa: CASSPTPDRGYGYTF
d_call: NA; clone_size: few; j_call: TRBJ1-1; v_call: TRBV5-4; cdr3_nt: TGTGCCAGCAGCTTGGGGCAGGGTATCATGAACACTGAAGCTTTCTTT; cdr3_aa: CASSLGQGIMNTEAFF
d_call: NA; clone_size: NA; j_call: TRBJ1-1; v_call: TRBV19; cdr3_nt: TGTGCCAGTAGTACGACAGTGAACACTGAAGCTTTCTTT; cdr3_aa: CASSTTVNTEAFF
d_call: NA; clone_size: NA; j_call: TRBJ1-6; v_call: TRBV3-1/TRBV3-2; cdr3_nt: TGTGCCAGCAGTACTACAGGTGGTGATTCACCCCTCCACTTT; cdr3_aa: CASSTTGGDSPLHF
d_call: NA; clone_size: NA; j_call: TRBJ1-1; v_call: TRBV19; cdr3_nt: TGTGCCAGTAGTATGGGGAGCCTAAAAGCTTTCTTT; cdr3_aa: CASSMGSLKAFF
d_call: TRBD1; clone_size: NA; j_call: TRBJ2-7; v_call: TRBV6-5; cdr3_nt: TGTGCCAGCAGTCGGACAGGGGATACTTACGAGCAGTACTTC; cdr3_aa: CASSRTGDTYEQYF
d_call: TRBD1; clone_size: NA; j_call: TRBJ2-7; v_call: TRBV29-1; cdr3_nt: TGCAGCGTTGACCGGGGACAGGACGAGCAGTACTTC; cdr3_aa: CSVDRGQDEQYF
d_call: NA; clone_size: NA; j_call: TRBJ1-1; v_call: TRBV6-5; cdr3_nt: TGTGCCAGCAGAGGGAGGGATGAAGCTTTCTTT; cdr3_aa: CASRGRDEAFF
d_call: TRBD2; clone_size: NA; j_call: TRBJ2-3; v_call: TRBV28; cdr3_nt: TGTGCCAGCAGTCCGGGGGGGAGGGCAGATACGCAGTATTTT; cdr3_aa: CASSPGGRADTQYF
d_call: NA; clone_size: NA; j_call: TRBJ1-1; v_call: TRBV15; cdr3_nt: TGTGCCACCAGCAGCAGAGGGAACACTGAAGCTTTCTTT; cdr3_aa: CATSSRGNTEAFF
d_call: TRBD2; clone_size: NA; j_call: TRBJ2-7; v_call: TRBV5-1; cdr3_nt: TGCGCCAGCAGCTTACGGACTAGCGGGGGGGCTTCTTACGAGCAGTACTTC; cdr3_aa: CASSLRTSGGASYEQYF